This TCR beta chain originates from a study of T cells after yellow fever vaccination. Study-level findings and limits: Repertoires sorted by FACS could include abundant clonotypes that are contaminants from the bulk population. CD4 and CD8 compartments shared a small share of clonotypes.

CDR1 is SGHRS, CDR2 YFSETQ, per germline. The V end was cut by 3 bases, the J end by 7 bases, with 11 bases between. CDR3 length: 13 amino acids. The table lists this clonotype with many counts. What it binds is unknown. Template-switching 5'RACE yielded the TCR cDNA; a universal primer site and UMIs were added in the process. TCRdb redid the calling of the 5' RACE reads with MiXCR, one entry per CDR3 protein. This sample has roughly 340,000 distinct CDR3 sequences, with under 5% found just once. The chain employs TRBV5-1 and TRBJ2-1; D is perhaps TRBD1 (7 bases). The source is a man aged 18 to 29 who received the YFV17D yellow fever vaccine. Here the sequenced sample was PBMCs, taken 5 days after the yellow fever booster vaccination. The DNA for the CDR3 is TGCGCCAGCAGCTCCTCAGGGGGGAATGAGCAGTTCTTC. This codes for CASSSSGGNEQFF.